The 11 T cell receptor beta chains below come from one sample, sequenced in a study of T cell changes during pregnancy in multiple sclerosis. The assay was immunoSEQ multiplex PCR, and TCRdb's table has in-frame clones only and misses some. The top ten clones hold under 0.45% of a sample with about 38,000 clones, 92% of them seen once. Here the sequenced sample was CD4+ T cells from peripheral blood mononuclear cells, taken after pregnancy. These receptors originate from a female donor in good health, enrolled as a control in a pregnancy study.

The V and J genes are TRBV7-6 and TRBJ2-3; 8 nucleotides line up with TRBD1. The germline V gene has CDR1 SGHVS and CDR2 FNYEAQ. Losses at the gene ends were 2 bases for V and 0 bases for J; bases not matched to a gene: 16. This CDR3 spans 20 amino acids. CDR3 DNA: TGTGCCAGCAGCTTATATCCCGGACAGGGTTATGCCTCTAGCACAGATACGCAGTATTTT. It is translated as CASSLYPGQGYASSTDTQYF.

The chain couples TRBV4-1 to TRBJ2-7; no clear D. Germline V gene data show CDR1 as MGHRA and CDR2 as YSYEKL. The CDR3 consists of 13 residues. Trimming cost V 5 bases and J 3 bases, with 11 bases left between them. The CDR3: CASSITSYYEQYF. Here the CDR3 DNA reads TGCGCCAGCAGCATCACGTCCTACTACGAGCAGTACTTC.

The chain recombines TRBV9 with TRBJ1-2, with D possibly matching TRBD1 (6 bases). V lost 0 bases and J 7 bases, leaving 19 bases between the germline ends. The CDR3 extends over 16 amino acids. Germline CDR1 and CDR2: SGDLS and YYNGEE. The CDR3 DNA reads as TGTGCCAGCAGCGTAGGAAGTGGGGGGGGCCCTTTTGGCTACACCTTC. It translates to CASSVGSGGGPFGYTF.

The chain has TRBV30 and TRBJ1-5; 7 nucleotides agree with TRBD1. This CDR3 contains 14 residues. The junction had 2 bases not matched to a gene; V was cut back by 1 base and J by 2 bases. Germline CDR1 and CDR2: GTSNPN and SVGIG (reference sequence). The CDR3 reads CAWSGQGGNQPQHF. In DNA form, the CDR3 reads TGTGCCTGGAGTGGACAGGGCGGCAATCAGCCCCAGCATTTT.

The genes are TRBV4-2 and TRBJ2-2; the match to TRBD2 covers 9 bases. The CDR3 has 15 residues. Unmatched junction bases numbered 4, after V lost 5 bases and J lost 3 bases. Germline V gene lookup returns CDR1 LGHNA and CDR2 YNFKEQ. The CDR3 nucleotides are TGTGCCAGCAGCAAAGTAGCGGGAGACACCGGGGAGCTGTTTTTT. Its translation: CASSKVAGDTGELFF.

The chain links TRBV6-6 to TRBJ2-3; 9 bases agree with TRBD1. Germline-derived CDR1 and CDR2 are MNHNY and SVGAGI (reference sequence). V trimming: 0 bases; J trimming: 4 bases; junction bases outside the gene matches: 5. The CDR3 is 16 amino acids. This CDR3 is CASSYSIQGASDTQYF. The CDR3 region has the DNA TGTGCCAGCAGTTACTCGATACAGGGGGCGTCAGATACGCAGTATTTT.

This rearrangement joins TRBV7-2 to TRBJ1-2; 12 bases match TRBD1. V dropped 1 base and J dropped 7; count of bases not matched to a gene: 4. The CDR3 is made up of 15 amino acids. Germline V lookup: CDR1 SGHTA, CDR2 FQGNSA. The CDR3 nucleotides read TGTGCCAGCAGCTTAGGTGGGACAGGGGGCACTGGCTACACCTTC. Protein: CASSLGGTGGTGYTF.

This chain connects TRBV4-3 to TRBJ1-2; TRBD1 is a possible D gene (5 bases). This CDR3 comprises 14 residues. V lost 0 bases, J lost 4 bases, and 9 bases lay in between. Germline CDR1 is LGHNA and CDR2 is YSLEER. The CDR3 loop is CASSQDQGSYGYTF. The CDR3 DNA sequence: TGCGCCAGCAGCCAAGATCAGGGTTCCTATGGCTACACCTTC.

The chain carries TRBV30 and TRBJ1-2, with D possibly being TRBD1 (6 bases). The CDR3 contains 8 residues. The germline gives CDR1 GTSNPN, CDR2 SVGIG (reference sequence). This chain's CDR3 is CGGGGYTF. CDR3 nucleotides: TGTGGTGGGGGCGGCTACACCTTC.

The chain joins TRBV21-1 to TRBJ2-7; the table's D call, TRBD2, has no DNA check behind it. TRBV21-1 is recorded as a pseudogene. The CDR3 is 16 residues long. As DNA, the CDR3 is TGTGCCAGCAGCAAAGAGTTTAGGAGGTCCAGCTACGAGCAGTACTTC. Its translation: CASSKEFRRSSYEQYF.

The genes are TRBV6-6 and TRBJ1-1, with D unresolved. V lost 0 bases to trimming and J lost 9 bases, with 8 bases between them. This CDR3 is built from 12 residues. Germline CDR1 MNHNY, CDR2 SVGAGI (reference sequence). The CDR3 here is CASSYSGPQAFF. The DNA of the CDR3 is TGTGCCAGCAGTTACTCTGGGCCACAAGCTTTCTTT.